This T cell receptor beta chain was sequenced during a study of blood T cell repertoires in COVID-19. With V trimmed by 5 bases and J by 6 bases, 8 bases remained unmatched. CDR3 length: 14 amino acids. Germline CDR1 and CDR2: SGHVS and FQNEAQ. Produced via immunoSEQ multiplex PCR; TCRdb's table is partial and in-frame only. The top ten clones hold over 1% of a sample with roughly 250,000 clones, roughly 88% of them seen once. Material: PBMCs or T cells enriched from blood (not recorded which). The chain recombines TRBV7-8 with TRBJ1-2; TRBD1 matches 8 bases. The TCR was taken from a middle-aged woman with acute COVID-19. This chain's CDR3 is CASSARTGTNGYTF. CDR3 bases: TGTGCCAGCAGCGCCAGGACAGGGACCAATGGCTACACCTTC. The full variable domain, its missing parts supplied by reference TRBV7-8 and TRBJ1-2, is GAGVSQSPRYKVAKRGQDVALRCDPISGHVSLFWYQQALGQGPEFLTYFQNEAQLDKSGLPSDRFFAERPEGSVSTLKIQRTQQEDSAVYLCASSARTGTNGYTFGSGTRLTVV.